This T cell receptor beta chain was documented in a study of cytomegalovirus exposure and HLA in healthy donors. CDR3 length: 13 residues. Germline V lookup: CDR1 SQVTM, CDR2 ANQGSEA. The junction had 6 bases not matched to a gene; V was cut back by 5 bases and J by 5 bases. Assay used: immunoSEQ multiplex PCR; TCRdb lists only in-frame clones, some missing. The sample shows some 220,000 clones, about 93% of them seen only once. The donors formed part of the roughly 120-subject validation cohort, distinct from the roughly 640-subject first cohort. Whole-study results and caveats: The majority of TCR sequences were rare, yet some public TCRs appeared in many donors. According to a later analysis, TCR clusters from the first cohort tended to co-occur in the 120 or so validation repertoires. Cytomegalovirus association was listed for 164 TCR beta chains.

A remark on this clone: Its specificity is not known.

The chain carries TRBV29-1 and TRBJ1-5; 7 positions match TRBD1. The sample consisted of PBMCs. This TCR was recovered from a woman aged 18-35 years in good health and CMV-seronegative. In DNA, the CDR3 is TGCAGCGTTTCGGACAGGCCGGATCAGCCCCAGCATTTT. Encoded protein: CSVSDRPDQPQHF. The full variable domain, in which reference TRBV29-1 and TRBJ1-5 provide the parts outside the CDR3, is SAVISQKPSRDICQRGTSLTIQCQVDSQVTMMFWYRQQPGQSLTLIATANQGSEATYESGFVIDKFPISRPNLTFSTLTVSNMSPEDSSIYLCSVSDRPDQPQHFGDGTRLSIL.